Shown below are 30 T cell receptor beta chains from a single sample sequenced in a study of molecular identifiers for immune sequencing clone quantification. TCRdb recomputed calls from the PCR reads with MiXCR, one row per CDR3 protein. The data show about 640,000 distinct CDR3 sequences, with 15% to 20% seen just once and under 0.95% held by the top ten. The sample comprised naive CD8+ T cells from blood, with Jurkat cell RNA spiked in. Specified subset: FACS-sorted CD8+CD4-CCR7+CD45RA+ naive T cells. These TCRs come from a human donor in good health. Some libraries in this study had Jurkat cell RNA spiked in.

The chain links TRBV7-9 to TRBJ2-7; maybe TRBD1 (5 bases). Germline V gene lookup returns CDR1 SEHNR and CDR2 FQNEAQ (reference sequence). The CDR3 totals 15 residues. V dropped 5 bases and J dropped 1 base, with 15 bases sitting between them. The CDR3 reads CASSPGRLGSYEQYF. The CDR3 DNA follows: TGTGCCAGCAGCCCAGGGCGTTTGGGGTCCTACGAGCAGTACTTC.

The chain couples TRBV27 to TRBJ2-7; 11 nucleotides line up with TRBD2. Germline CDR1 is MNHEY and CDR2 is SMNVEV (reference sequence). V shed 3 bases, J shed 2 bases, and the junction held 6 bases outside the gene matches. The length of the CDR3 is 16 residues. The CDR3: CASSFALAGGPYEQYF. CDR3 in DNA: TGTGCCAGCAGTTTTGCTCTAGCGGGAGGTCCCTACGAGCAGTACTTC.

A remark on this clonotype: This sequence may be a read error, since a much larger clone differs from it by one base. The CDR3 region is CASSQDLRRGGRGEQYF. The DNA of the CDR3 is TGCGCCAGCAGCCAAGATCTCAGGCGGGGGGGCCGGGGGGAGCAGTACTTC. This chain connects TRBV4-1 to TRBJ2-7, with 9 bases lining up with TRBD2. The CDR3 has 17 amino acids. From germline, CDR1 is MGHRA and CDR2 YSYEKL. Losses at the gene ends were 0 bases for V and 7 bases for J; bases not matched to a gene: 13.

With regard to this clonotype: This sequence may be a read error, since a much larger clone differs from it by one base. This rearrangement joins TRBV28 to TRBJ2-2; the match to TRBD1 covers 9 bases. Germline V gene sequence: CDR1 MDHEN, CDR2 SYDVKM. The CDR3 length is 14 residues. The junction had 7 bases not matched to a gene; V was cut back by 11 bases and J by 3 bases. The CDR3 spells CACTRTGDTGELFF. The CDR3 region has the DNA TGTGCCTGCACCCGGACAGGGGACACCGGGGAGCTGTTTTTT.

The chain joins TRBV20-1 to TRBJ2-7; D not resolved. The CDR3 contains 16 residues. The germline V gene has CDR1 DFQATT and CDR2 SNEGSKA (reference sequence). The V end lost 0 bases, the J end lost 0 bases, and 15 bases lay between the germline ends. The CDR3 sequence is CSARDLSIRSSYEQYF. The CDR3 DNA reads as TGCAGTGCTAGAGACCTGAGCATTAGGAGCTCCTACGAGCAGTACTTC.

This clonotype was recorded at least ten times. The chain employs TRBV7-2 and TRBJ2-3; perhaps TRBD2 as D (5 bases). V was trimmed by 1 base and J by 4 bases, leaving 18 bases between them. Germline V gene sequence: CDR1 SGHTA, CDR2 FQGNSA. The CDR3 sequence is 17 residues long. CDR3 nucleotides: TGTGCCAGCAGCTTAGTTGGAGGATTCCTCTCATCAGATACGCAGTATTTT. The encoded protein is CASSLVGGFLSSDTQYF.

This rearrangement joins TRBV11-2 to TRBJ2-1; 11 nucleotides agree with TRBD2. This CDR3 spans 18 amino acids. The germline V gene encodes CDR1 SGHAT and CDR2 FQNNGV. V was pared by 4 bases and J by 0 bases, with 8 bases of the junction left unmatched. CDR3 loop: CASSSGLAGPSSYNEQFF. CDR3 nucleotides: TGTGCCAGCAGCTCTGGACTAGCGGGCCCTAGCTCCTACAATGAGCAGTTCTTC.

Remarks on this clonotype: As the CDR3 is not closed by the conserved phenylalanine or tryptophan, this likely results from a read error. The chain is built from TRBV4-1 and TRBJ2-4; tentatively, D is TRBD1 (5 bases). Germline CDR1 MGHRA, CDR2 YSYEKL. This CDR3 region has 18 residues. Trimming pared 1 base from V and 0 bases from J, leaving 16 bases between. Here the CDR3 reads CASSQAQYQQVAKNIQYS. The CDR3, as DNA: TGCGCCAGCAGCCAAGCACAGTATCAACAGGTAGCCAAAAACATTCAGTACTCC.

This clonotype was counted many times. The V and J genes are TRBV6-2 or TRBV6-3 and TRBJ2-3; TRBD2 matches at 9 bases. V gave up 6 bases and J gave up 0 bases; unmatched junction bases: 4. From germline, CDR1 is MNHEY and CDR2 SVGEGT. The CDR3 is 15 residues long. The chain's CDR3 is CASRTSGKSTDTQYF. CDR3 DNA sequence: TGTGCCAGCAGGACTAGCGGAAAAAGCACAGATACGCAGTATTTT.

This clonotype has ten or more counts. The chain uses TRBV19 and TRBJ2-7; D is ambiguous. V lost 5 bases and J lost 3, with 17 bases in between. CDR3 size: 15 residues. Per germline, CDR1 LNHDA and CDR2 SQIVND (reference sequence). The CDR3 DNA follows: TGTGCCAGTAGTCCGGCCCGTAGGGAACTCTACGAGCAGTACTTC. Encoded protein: CASSPARRELYEQYF.

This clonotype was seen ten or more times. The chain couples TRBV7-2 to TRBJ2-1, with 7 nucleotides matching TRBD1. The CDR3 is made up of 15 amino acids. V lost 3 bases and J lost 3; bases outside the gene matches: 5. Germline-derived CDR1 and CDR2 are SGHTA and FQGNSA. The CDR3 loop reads CASSFSNRGYNEQFF. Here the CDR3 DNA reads TGTGCCAGCAGCTTCTCGAACAGGGGCTACAATGAGCAGTTCTTC. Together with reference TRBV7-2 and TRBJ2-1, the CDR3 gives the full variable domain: GAGVSQSPSNKVTEKGKDVELRCDPISGHTALYWYRQSLGQGLEFLIYFQGNSAPDKSGLPSDRFSAERTGGSVSTLTIQRTQQEDSAVYLCASSFSNRGYNEQFFGPGTRLTVL.

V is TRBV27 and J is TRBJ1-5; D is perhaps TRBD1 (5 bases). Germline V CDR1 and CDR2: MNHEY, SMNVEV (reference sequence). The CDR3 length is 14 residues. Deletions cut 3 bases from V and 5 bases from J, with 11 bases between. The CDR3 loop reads CASSFSQAYQPQHF. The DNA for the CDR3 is TGTGCCAGCAGTTTTTCACAGGCGTATCAGCCCCAGCATTTT.

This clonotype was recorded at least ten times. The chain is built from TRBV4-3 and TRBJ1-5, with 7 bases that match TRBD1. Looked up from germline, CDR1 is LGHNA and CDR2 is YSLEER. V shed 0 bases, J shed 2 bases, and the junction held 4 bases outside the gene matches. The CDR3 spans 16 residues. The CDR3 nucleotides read TGCGCCAGCAGCCAAGACAGGGGGACGGGCAATCAGCCCCAGCATTTT. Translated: CASSQDRGTGNQPQHF.

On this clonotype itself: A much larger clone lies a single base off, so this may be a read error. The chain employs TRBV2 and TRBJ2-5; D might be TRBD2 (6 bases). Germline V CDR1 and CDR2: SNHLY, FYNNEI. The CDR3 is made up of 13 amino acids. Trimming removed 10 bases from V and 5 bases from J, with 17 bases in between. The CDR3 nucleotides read TGTGCCACCGAGGCGGAAGGGAGGGAGACCCAGTACTTC. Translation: CATEAEGRETQYF.

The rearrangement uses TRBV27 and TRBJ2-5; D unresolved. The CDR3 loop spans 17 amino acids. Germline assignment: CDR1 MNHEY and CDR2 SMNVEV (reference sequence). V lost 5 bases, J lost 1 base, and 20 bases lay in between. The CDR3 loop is CASSVGTIPWGQETQYF. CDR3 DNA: TGTGCCAGCAGTGTTGGCACGATACCTTGGGGCCAAGAGACCCAGTACTTC.

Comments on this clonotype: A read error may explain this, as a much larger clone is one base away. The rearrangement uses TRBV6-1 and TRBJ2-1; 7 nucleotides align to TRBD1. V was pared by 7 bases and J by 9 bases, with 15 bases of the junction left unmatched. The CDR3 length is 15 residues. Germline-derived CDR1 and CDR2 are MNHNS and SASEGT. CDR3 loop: CASNPTGIGHSEQFF. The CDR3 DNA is TGTGCCAGCAACCCGACAGGGATTGGACACAGTGAGCAGTTCTTC.

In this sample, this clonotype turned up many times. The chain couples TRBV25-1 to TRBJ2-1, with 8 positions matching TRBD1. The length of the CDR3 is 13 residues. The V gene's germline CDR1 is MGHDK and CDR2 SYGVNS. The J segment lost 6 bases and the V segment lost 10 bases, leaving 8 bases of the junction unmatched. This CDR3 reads CATKYRGTNEQFF. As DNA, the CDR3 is TGTGCCACCAAGTACAGGGGGACCAATGAGCAGTTCTTC.

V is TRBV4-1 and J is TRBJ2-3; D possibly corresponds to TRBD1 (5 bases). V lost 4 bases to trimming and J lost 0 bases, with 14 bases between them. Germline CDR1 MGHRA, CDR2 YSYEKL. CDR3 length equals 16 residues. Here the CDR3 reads CASSRITGASTDTQYF. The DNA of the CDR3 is TGCGCCAGCAGCCGGATCACAGGTGCAAGCACAGATACGCAGTATTTT.

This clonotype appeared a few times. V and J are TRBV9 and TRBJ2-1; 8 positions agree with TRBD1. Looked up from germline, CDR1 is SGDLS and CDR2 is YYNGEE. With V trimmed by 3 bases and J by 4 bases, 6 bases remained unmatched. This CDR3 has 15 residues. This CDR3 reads CASSAETGEYNEQFF. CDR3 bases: TGTGCCAGCAGCGCCGAGACAGGGGAGTACAATGAGCAGTTCTTC.

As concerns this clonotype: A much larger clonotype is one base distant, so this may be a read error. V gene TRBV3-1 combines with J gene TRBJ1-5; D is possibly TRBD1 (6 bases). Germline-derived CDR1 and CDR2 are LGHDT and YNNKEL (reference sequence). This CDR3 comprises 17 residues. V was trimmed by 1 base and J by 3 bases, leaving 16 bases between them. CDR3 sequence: CASSQAIEGGDNQPQHF. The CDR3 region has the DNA TGTGCCAGCAGCCAAGCGATAGAAGGGGGAGACAATCAGCCCCAGCATTTT.

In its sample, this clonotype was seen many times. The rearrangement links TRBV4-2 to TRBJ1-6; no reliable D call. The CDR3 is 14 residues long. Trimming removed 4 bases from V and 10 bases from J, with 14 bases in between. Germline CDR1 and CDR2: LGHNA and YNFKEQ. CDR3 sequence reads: CASSPSRGGSPLHF. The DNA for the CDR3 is TGTGCCAGCAGCCCCTCCCGGGGAGGGTCACCCCTCCACTTT.

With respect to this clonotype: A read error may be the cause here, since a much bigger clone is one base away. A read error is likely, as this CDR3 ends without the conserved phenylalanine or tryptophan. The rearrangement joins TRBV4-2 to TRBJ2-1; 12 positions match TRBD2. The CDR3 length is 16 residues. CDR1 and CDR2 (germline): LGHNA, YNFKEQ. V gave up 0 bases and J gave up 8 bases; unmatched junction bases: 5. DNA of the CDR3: TGTGCCAGCAGCCAAGATATGCTAGCGGGAGGGGATGAGCAGTTCCTC. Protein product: CASSQDMLAGGDEQFL.

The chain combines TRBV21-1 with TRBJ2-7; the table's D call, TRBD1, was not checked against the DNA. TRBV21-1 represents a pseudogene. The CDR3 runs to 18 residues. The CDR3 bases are TGTGCCAGCAGCAAAGGGGAGGGGGCGGGGACCATCTCCTACGAGCAGTACTTC. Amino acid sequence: CASSKGEGAGTISYEQYF.

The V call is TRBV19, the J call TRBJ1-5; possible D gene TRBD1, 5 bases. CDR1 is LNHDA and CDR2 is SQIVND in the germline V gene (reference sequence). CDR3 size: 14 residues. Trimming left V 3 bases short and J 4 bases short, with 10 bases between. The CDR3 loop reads CASSMGQKNQPQHF. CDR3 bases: TGTGCCAGTAGTATGGGGCAGAAAAATCAGCCCCAGCATTTT.

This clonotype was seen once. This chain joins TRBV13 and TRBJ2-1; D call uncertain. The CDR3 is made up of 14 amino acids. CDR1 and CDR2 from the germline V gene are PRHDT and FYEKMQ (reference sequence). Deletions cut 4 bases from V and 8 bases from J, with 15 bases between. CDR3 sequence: CASSYRDNLDEQFF. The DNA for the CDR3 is TGTGCCAGCAGCTATAGGGATAATCTGGATGAGCAGTTCTTC.

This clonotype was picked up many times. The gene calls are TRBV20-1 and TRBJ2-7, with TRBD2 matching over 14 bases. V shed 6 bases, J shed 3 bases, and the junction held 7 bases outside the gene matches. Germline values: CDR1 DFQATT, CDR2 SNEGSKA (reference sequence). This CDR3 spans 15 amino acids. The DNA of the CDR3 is TGCAGTGCCACCGGACTAGCGGGGGGTTACTACGAGCAGTACTTC. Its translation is CSATGLAGGYYEQYF.

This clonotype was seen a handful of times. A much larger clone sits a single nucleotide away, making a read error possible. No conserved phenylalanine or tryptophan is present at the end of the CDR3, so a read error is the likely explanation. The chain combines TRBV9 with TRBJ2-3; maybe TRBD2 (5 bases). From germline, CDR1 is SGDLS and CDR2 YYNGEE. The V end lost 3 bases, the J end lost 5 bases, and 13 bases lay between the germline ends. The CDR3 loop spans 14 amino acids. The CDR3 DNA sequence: TGTGCCAGCAGCGAGCGGACTTCCGGAGATACGCAGTATTCT. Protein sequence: CASSERTSGDTQYS.

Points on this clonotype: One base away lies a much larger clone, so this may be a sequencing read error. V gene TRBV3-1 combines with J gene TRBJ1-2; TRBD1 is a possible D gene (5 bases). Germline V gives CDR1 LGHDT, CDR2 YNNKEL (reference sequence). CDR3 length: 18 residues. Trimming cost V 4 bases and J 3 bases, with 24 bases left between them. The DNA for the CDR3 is TGTGCCAGCAGCCTTGGGGCAGGGCCCCCAATAAACTACTATGGCTACACCTTC. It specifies CASSLGAGPPINYYGYTF.

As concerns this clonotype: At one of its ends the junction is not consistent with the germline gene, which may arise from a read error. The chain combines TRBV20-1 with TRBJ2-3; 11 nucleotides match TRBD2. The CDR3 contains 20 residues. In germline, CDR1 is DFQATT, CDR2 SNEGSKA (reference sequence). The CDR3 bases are TGCAATGCTAGAGATGAGCCCGTCTCTAGCGGGAGGTGGTCCCCAGATACGCAGTATTTT. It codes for CNARDEPVSSGRWSPDTQYF.

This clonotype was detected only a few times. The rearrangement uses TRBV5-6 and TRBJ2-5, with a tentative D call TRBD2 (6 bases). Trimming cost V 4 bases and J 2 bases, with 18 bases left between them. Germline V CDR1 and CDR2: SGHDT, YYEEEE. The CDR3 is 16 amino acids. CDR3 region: CASSPARGSWQETQYF. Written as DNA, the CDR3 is TGTGCCAGCAGCCCGGCGCGGGGTAGTTGGCAAGAGACCCAGTACTTC.